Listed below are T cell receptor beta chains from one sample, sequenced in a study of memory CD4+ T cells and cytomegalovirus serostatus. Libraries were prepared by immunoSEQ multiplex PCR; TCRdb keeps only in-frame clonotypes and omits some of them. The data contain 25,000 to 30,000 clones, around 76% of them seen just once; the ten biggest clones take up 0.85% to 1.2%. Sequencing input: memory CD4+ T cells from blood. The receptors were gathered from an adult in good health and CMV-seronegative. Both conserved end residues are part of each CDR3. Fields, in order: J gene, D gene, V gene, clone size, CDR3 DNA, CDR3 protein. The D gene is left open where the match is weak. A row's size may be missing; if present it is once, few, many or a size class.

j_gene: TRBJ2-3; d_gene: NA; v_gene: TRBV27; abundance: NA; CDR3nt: TGTGCCAGCAGGTTCCAAGCGCATAGGGTAGATACGCAGTATTTT; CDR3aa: CASRFQAHRVDTQYF
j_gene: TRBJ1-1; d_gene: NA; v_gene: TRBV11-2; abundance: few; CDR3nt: TGTGCCAGCAGCATCCTGGACAGCAACACTGAAGCTTTCTTT; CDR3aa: CASSILDSNTEAFF
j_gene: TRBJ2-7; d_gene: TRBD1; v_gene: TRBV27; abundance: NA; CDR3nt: TGTGCCAGCAGTTCTCCGGGACAGTCCTACGAGCAGTACTTC; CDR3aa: CASSSPGQSYEQYF
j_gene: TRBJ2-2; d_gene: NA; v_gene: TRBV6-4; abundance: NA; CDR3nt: TGTGCCAGCAGTCCCCAGTCTAGCGCCGGGGAGCTGTTTTTT; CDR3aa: CASSPQSSAGELFF
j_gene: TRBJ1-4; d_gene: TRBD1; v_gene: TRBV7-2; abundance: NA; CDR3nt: TGTGCCAGCAGCCGAAGGCAGGGGGCAAGTGAAAAACTGTTTTTT; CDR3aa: CASSRRQGASEKLFF
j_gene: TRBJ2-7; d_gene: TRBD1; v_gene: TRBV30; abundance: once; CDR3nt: TGTGCCTGGAGTGTGGACAGGGCCAGCAGGGGATACTTC; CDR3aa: CAWSVDRASRGYF
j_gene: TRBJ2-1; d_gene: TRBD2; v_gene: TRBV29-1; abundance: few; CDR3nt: TGCAGCGTTGTGTCTTTAGCGGGGCCCGATGAGCAGTTCTTC; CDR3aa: CSVVSLAGPDEQFF
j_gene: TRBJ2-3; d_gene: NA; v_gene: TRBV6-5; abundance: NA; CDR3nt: TGTGCCAGCAGTTATAGGGCCCTTGCAGATACGCAGTATTTT; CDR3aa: CASSYRALADTQYF
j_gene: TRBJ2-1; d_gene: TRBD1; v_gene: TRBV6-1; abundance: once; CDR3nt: TGTGCCAGCAGTGAACATTACGGGGGGACAGGGGGTAACAATGAGCAGTTCTTC; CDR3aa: CASSEHYGGTGGNNEQFF
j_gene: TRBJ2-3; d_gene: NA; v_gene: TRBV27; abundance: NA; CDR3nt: TGTGCCAGCAGTACGCGGTTATACACAGATACGCAGTATTTT; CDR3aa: CASSTRLYTDTQYF
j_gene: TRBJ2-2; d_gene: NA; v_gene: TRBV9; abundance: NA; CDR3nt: TGTGCCAGCAGCGTAGGGAACACCGGGGAGCTGTTTTTT; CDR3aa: CASSVGNTGELFF
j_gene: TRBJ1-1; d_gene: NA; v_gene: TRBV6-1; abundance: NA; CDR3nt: TGTGCCAGCAGTGTTCGGGGGAACACTGAAGCTTTCTTT; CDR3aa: CASSVRGNTEAFF
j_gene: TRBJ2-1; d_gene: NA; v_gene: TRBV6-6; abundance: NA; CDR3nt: TGTGCCAGCACACTCGGGACTCACTACAATGAGCAGTTCTTC; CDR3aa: CASTLGTHYNEQFF
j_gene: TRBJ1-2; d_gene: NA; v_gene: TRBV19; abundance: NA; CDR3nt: TGTGCCAGTAGTTCAACTCCGGCATCGGCTGGCTATGGCTACACCTTC; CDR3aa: CASSSTPASAGYGYTF
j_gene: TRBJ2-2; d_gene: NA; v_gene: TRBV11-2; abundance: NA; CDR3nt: TGTGCCAGCAGCTCCAGACTAGTTCTAGAGGGGACCGGGGAGCTGTTTTTT; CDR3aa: CASSSRLVLEGTGELFF
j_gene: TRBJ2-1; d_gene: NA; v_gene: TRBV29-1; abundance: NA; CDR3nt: TGCAGCGTTCAGCGGCATACCGTACCCTACAATGAGCAGTTCTTC; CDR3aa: CSVQRHTVPYNEQFF
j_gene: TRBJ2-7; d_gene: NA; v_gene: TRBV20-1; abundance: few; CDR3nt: TGCAGTGCTAGAACTTACACGGGGCAGTACTTC; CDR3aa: CSARTYTGQYF
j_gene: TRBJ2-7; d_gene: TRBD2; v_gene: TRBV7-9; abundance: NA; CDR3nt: TGTGCCAGCAGCTTGGGACTAACTGGCTCCTACGAGCAGTACTTC; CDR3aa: CASSLGLTGSYEQYF
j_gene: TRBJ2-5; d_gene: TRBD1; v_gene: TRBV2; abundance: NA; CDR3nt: TGTGCCAGCAGAAGGACAGGGGGGGAGACCCAGTACTTC; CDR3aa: CASRRTGGETQYF
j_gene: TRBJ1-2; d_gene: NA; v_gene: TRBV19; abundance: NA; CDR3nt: TGTGCCAGTAGTACACCCCAGGGTAACTATGGCTACACCTTC; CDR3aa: CASSTPQGNYGYTF
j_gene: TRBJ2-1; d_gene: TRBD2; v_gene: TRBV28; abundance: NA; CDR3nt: TGTGCCAGCAGTTTAAGCGGGAAAGGAGGGCAGTTCTTC; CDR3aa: CASSLSGKGGQFF
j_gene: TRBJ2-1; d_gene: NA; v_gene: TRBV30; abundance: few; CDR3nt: TGTGCCTGGAGTCTTGTGAATGAGCAGTTCTTC; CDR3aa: CAWSLVNEQFF
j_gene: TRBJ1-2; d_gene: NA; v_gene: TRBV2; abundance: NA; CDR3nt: TGTGCCAGCAGTGAAGGCAGTCCTTCTGGAGATGGCTACACCTTC; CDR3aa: CASSEGSPSGDGYTF
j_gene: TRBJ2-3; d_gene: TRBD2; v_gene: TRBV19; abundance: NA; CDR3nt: TGTGCCAGTATCCATAGGGGAGGGCAGAACACAGATACGCAGTATTTT; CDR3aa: CASIHRGGQNTDTQYF
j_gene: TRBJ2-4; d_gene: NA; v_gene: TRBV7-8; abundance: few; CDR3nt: TGTGCCAGCAGCTTAGCGGCCAAAAACATTCAGTACTTC; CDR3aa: CASSLAAKNIQYF
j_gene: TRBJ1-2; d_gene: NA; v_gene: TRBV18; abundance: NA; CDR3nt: TGTGCCAGCTCTCCAAGCAGGGGAATCGGTTGGGGCTACACCTTC; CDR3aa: CASSPSRGIGWGYTF
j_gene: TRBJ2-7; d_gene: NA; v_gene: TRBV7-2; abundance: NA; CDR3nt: TGTGCCAGCAGCTTACGGACAACCCGGCCGTCCTACGAGCAGTACTTC; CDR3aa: CASSLRTTRPSYEQYF
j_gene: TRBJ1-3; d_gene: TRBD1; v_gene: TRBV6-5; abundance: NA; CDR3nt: TGTGCCAGCAGACTAGACAGGGCGGCTGGAAACACCATATATTTT; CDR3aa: CASRLDRAAGNTIYF
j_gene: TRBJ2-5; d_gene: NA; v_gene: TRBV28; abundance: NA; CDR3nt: TGTGCCAGCAGTGTAGGAACGAAAGAGACCCAGTACTTC; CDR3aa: CASSVGTKETQYF
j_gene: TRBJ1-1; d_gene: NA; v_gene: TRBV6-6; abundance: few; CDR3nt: TGTGCCAGCAGTCTGAGGAGGGATAGAGCTTTCTTT; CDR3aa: CASSLRRDRAFF
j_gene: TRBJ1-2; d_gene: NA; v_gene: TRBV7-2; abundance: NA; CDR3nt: TGTGCCAGCAGCTTAGGATGGGACTATGGCTACACCTTC; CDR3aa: CASSLGWDYGYTF
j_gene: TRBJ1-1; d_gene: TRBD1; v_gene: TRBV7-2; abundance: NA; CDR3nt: TGTGCCAGCAGCTTGGGCGACAGGGGAGGGGTTGGGACTGAAGCTTTCTTT; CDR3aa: CASSLGDRGGVGTEAFF
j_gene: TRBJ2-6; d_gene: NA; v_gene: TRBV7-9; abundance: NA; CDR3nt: TGTGCCAGCAGCCTTAAAGGAGGCCGCGCGACTGGGGCCAACGTCCTGACTTTC; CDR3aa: CASSLKGGRATGANVLTF
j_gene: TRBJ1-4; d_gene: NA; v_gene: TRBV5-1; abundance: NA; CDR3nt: TGCGCCAGCAGTCCGGATGCCGGAACCAATGAAAAACTGTTTTTT; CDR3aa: CASSPDAGTNEKLFF
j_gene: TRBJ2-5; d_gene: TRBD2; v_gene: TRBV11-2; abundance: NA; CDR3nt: TGTGCCAGCAGCCTCCTGATCGCGGGAGGCCAAGAGACCCAGTACTTC; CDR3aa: CASSLLIAGGQETQYF
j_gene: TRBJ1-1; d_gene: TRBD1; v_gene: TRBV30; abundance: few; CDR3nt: TGTGCCTGGAGCATAGGGACAGGGGGACGGAACACTGAAGCTTTCTTT; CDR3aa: CAWSIGTGGRNTEAFF